This T cell receptor beta chain was retrieved from a study of T-cell memory formation after mild COVID-19. As for the study in general: TCR clusters were mostly donor specific.

This clonotype was seen a few times. The antigen is undetermined. General study results and limits: Among clones contracting day 15 to 85, CD4/CD8 was balanced, whereas later expanders leaned CD4+. For contracting clones, CD4+ ones sat mainly in CM and EM, CD8+ in EMRA.

Germline V gene lookup returns CDR1 DFQATT and CDR2 SNEGSKA (reference sequence). The CDR3 sequence is 14 residues long. The V and J ends lost 3 bases and 0 bases respectively, with 8 bases between them. The authors produced TCR alpha and TCR beta cDNA libraries with sample barcodes and UMIs by 5'RACE using constant-segment primers. TCRdb re-analysed the 5' RACE reads in MiXCR, keeping a single row per CDR3 protein. The table includes roughly 600,000 distinct CDR3 sequences, over 15% detected once. Sequences were obtained from PBMCs or a T cell subset sorted from them (not recorded which). This clonotype was obtained from an adult woman who had mild COVID-19 (a few samples of this study predate the infection). Cell type and time point are not known. The rearrangement uses TRBV20-1 and TRBJ2-2, with a weak D call TRBD1 (5 bases). The CDR3 sequence is CSARGRANTGELFF. CDR3 DNA: TGCAGTGCTAGGGGCAGGGCGAACACCGGGGAGCTGTTTTTT.